The 27 T cell receptor beta chains listed next were all sequenced from one sample in a study of blood T cells in healthy people across ages. The use of a sample-barcoded 5' primer and a J-beta primer mix characterized a second PCR of roughly 6 to 11 cycles. TCRdb called the 5' RACE reads again in MiXCR, with one record for every CDR3 protein. The table has about 970,000 distinct CDR3 sequences, about 53% seen once; the top ten hold over 20%. Sequencing used blood. All receptors come from a woman between 55 and 75 years old in good health.

The chain links TRBV7-2 to TRBJ1-6, with D hard to call. CDR1 SGHTA and CDR2 FQGNSA come from the germline V gene. This CDR3 contains 15 residues. V was cut by 3 bases and J by 9 bases, with 15 bases left in between. The CDR3 DNA reads as TGTGCCAGCAGCTTGAGACAACCAAAAACTTCACCCCTCCACTTT. Translating it yields CASSLRQPKTSPLHF.

V gene TRBV7-3 combines with J gene TRBJ2-3, with D possibly TRBD2 on 5 matching bases. Germline V gives CDR1 SGHTA, CDR2 FQGTGA. This CDR3 is 15 amino acids long. V lost 2 bases, J lost 6 bases, and 15 bases lay in between. The CDR3 nucleotides read TGTGCCAGCAGCTTAGGAGGCTTAGAGTTCGATACGCAGTATTTT. It yields the protein CASSLGGLEFDTQYF.

The chain employs TRBV6-2 or TRBV6-3 and TRBJ2-3; maybe TRBD2 (6 bases). Germline V gene lookup returns CDR1 MNHEY and CDR2 SVGEGT. V lost 2 bases and J lost 6, with 12 bases in between. The CDR3 consists of 14 residues. CDR3 bases: TGTGCCAGCAGTTACGGCGGGATCTCGGATACGCAGTATTTT. It encodes CASSYGGISDTQYF.

This clonotype was counted ten times or more. The chain carries TRBV20-1 and TRBJ2-5; no definite D call. Germline values: CDR1 DFQATT, CDR2 SNEGSKA (reference sequence). This CDR3 region has 14 residues. V gave up 6 bases and J gave up 6 bases, with 20 bases separating them. The CDR3 is CSALSPRVLKTQYF. CDR3 nucleotide sequence: TGCAGTGCCCTCTCCCCACGAGTTTTGAAGACCCAGTACTTC.

This clonotype turned up a few times. J is TRBJ2-7 and V is TRBV6-6; D is ambiguous. Trimming stripped 6 bases from V and 9 bases from J, with 18 bases between. The CDR3 covers 13 residues. CDR1 is MNHNY and CDR2 is SVGAGI in the germline V gene (reference sequence). The CDR3 region is CASSPDDWAGQYF. The CDR3 bases are TGTGCCAGCAGCCCCGACGACTGGGCCGGGCAGTACTTC.

This clonotype was seen only once. V is TRBV28 and J is TRBJ1-6; a weak D match, TRBD1 (5 bases). Trimming removed 3 bases at V and 8 bases at J, with 17 bases between. There are 16 residues in the CDR3. CDR1 is MDHEN, CDR2 SYDVKM, per germline. CDR3 bases: TGTGCCAGCAGTTTTTCCGGGACCCGAGGGGATTCACCCCTCCACTTT. Its translation: CASSFSGTRGDSPLHF.

V and J are TRBV28 and TRBJ2-5; D not certain. Per the germline V gene, CDR1 is MDHEN and CDR2 is SYDVKM. V was clipped by 7 bases and J by 3 bases, with 6 bases between them. There are 11 residues in the CDR3. Written as DNA, the CDR3 is TGTGCCAGCACCTCGGAAGAGACCCAGTACTTC. It codes for CASTSEETQYF. Full variable domain (missing parts from reference TRBV28 and TRBJ2-5): DVKVTQSSRYLVKRTGEKVFLECVQDMDHENMFWYRQDPGLGLRLIYFSYDVKMKEKGDIPEGYSVSREKKERFSLILESASTNQTSMYLCASTSEETQYFGPGTRLLVL.

This clonotype occurred once. V usage is TRBV20-1 and J usage is TRBJ1-6, with a possible D match to TRBD1 (5 bases). The V and J ends lost 7 bases and 0 bases respectively, with 7 bases between them. CDR1 and CDR2 (germline): DFQATT, SNEGSKA (reference sequence). CDR3 size: 13 residues. The CDR3 here is CSGGSSYNSPLHF. In nucleotides, the CDR3 is TGCAGTGGGGGGAGCTCCTATAATTCACCCCTCCACTTT.

The chain employs TRBV12-3 or TRBV12-4 and TRBJ2-7, with 8 positions matching TRBD1. Unmatched junction bases numbered 6, after V lost 5 bases and J lost 3 bases. The CDR3 length is 14 residues. CDR3 nucleotides: TGTGCCAGCAGTCCCTGGGACAGGATCTACGAGCAGTACTTC. Encoded protein: CASSPWDRIYEQYF.

This clonotype was counted only a few times. This sequence joins TRBV20-1 and TRBJ2-5, with no clear D. This CDR3 spans 13 amino acids. V lost 3 bases and J 2 bases, leaving 10 bases between the germline ends. Germline lookup yields CDR1 DFQATT and CDR2 SNEGSKA (reference sequence). CDR3 sequence: CSASRVPQETQYF. The CDR3 DNA is TGCAGTGCTAGTAGGGTTCCTCAAGAGACCCAGTACTTC.

This rearrangement joins TRBV19 to TRBJ2-1; 10 bases align to TRBD1. The germline CDR1 and CDR2 sequences are LNHDA and SQIVND (reference sequence). V dropped 7 bases and J dropped 7; count of bases not matched to a gene: 10. This CDR3 has 15 amino acids. CDR3 nucleotides: TGTGCCAGTAACCCGACAGGGGGCCTAAGAAATGAGCAGTTCTTC. It yields the protein CASNPTGGLRNEQFF.

This clonotype was detected a few times. The rearrangement uses TRBV20-1 and TRBJ2-5; D unclear. Between the trimmed V and J ends, which lost 7 bases and 5 bases, there was a span of 11 bases. Germline V CDR1 and CDR2: DFQATT, SNEGSKA (reference sequence). The CDR3 has 11 residues. This chain's CDR3 is CSGIVRETQYF. CDR3 nucleotide sequence: TGCAGTGGGATAGTACGCGAGACCCAGTACTTC.

The V and J genes are TRBV6-5 and TRBJ2-1; D unclear. The CDR3 consists of 17 residues. V gave up 0 bases and J gave up 10 bases, with 22 bases separating them. Germline V lookup: CDR1 MNHEY, CDR2 SVGAGI. CDR3 bases: TGTGCCAGCAGTTACTCGAGTTCCCGCGCTACCTCCTACGAGCAGTTCTTC. This codes for CASSYSSSRATSYEQFF.

The chain has TRBV6-6 and TRBJ1-1, with a weak D call TRBD1 (6 bases). Germline values: CDR1 MNHNY, CDR2 SVGAGI (reference sequence). Trimming took 8 bases from V and 1 from J, leaving 17 bases between them. CDR3 length equals 15 residues. The CDR3 reads CASDQGQGTNTEAFF. For the CDR3, the DNA is TGTGCCAGCGACCAGGGGCAGGGAACGAACACTGAAGCTTTCTTT.

The chain is built from TRBV12-3 or TRBV12-4 and TRBJ2-3; D may be TRBD2 (6 bases). V lost 6 bases and J 3 bases, leaving 10 bases between the germline ends. This CDR3 spans 13 amino acids. The CDR3, as DNA: TGTGCCAGCAGGCAAGGGAGGACAGATACGCAGTATTTT. This codes for CASRQGRTDTQYF.

This clonotype was observed a few times. The chain combines TRBV2 with TRBJ2-3, with D tentatively TRBD1 (6 bases). CDR1 SNHLY and CDR2 FYNNEI come from the germline V gene. The germline V and J ends were trimmed by 9 bases and 2 bases, with 18 bases remaining between them. The CDR3 runs 15 residues. The CDR3 DNA follows: TGTGCCAGTGCTCGAACCGGGACACACACAGATACGCAGTATTTT. This encodes CASARTGTHTDTQYF.

This clonotype was seen more than once but under ten times. CDR3 sequence reads: CASSLKDSYEQYF. The CDR3 DNA sequence: TGTGCCAGCAGTTTGAAAGATTCCTACGAGCAGTACTTC. V usage is TRBV12-3 or TRBV12-4 and J usage is TRBJ2-7; D gene unclear. Trimming took 3 bases from V and 1 from J, leaving 7 bases between them. The CDR3 contains 13 residues.

CDR3 bases: TGCAGTGCTATTGGGACAGGGGGATACGAGCAGTACTTC. The encoded protein is CSAIGTGGYEQYF. The rearrangement uses TRBV20-1 and TRBJ2-7, with 11 bases aligning to TRBD1. CDR3 length: 13 residues. Looked up from germline, CDR1 is DFQATT and CDR2 is SNEGSKA (reference sequence). J gave up 4 bases and V 4 bases, and 3 bases lay outside the gene matches.

The genes are TRBV7-2 and TRBJ2-2; 7 bases map to TRBD2. The CDR3 length is 17 residues. Looked up from germline, CDR1 is SGHTA and CDR2 is FQGNSA. V dropped 7 bases and J dropped 4; count of bases not matched to a gene: 15. In nucleotides, the CDR3 is TGTGCCAGCACCTCAGGGCACGGGAGGAAGAGCACCGGGGAGCTGTTTTTT. This encodes CASTSGHGRKSTGELFF.

The chain combines TRBV9 with TRBJ2-1; 7 nucleotides match TRBD2. CDR3 length: 16 amino acids. V shed 3 bases and J 7 bases; nucleotides not matched to a gene: 13. Germline V gives CDR1 SGDLS, CDR2 YYNGEE. The CDR3 nucleotides read TGTGCCAGCAGCGGTAAGACTAGCTTGGGGACTAATGAGCAGTTCTTC. Translation: CASSGKTSLGTNEQFF. The full variable domain, its missing parts supplied by reference TRBV9 and TRBJ2-1, is DSGVTQTPKHLITATGQRVTLRCSPRSGDLSVYWYQQSLDQGLQFLIQYYNGEERAKGNILERFSAQQFPDLHSELNLSSLELGDSALYFCASSGKTSLGTNEQFFGPGTRLTVL.

This clonotype appeared a few times. The CDR3 DNA is TGCAGTGCCCCATCCCGACCCACCGCCAGTGAGCAGTTCTTC. The encoded protein is CSAPSRPTASEQFF. The chain employs TRBV20-1 and TRBJ2-1; no reliable D call. This CDR3 contains 14 residues. V dropped 6 bases and J dropped 9 bases, with 21 bases sitting between them. The germline V gene has CDR1 DFQATT and CDR2 SNEGSKA (reference sequence).

This clonotype was detected a few times. CDR3 sequence (DNA): TGCAGTGCTAGAGATCGAGGACAGGGGAACTATGGCTACACCTTC. It is translated as CSARDRGQGNYGYTF. This rearrangement joins TRBV20-1 to TRBJ1-2; 9 bases line up with TRBD1. This CDR3 is 15 amino acids long. The germline V gene has CDR1 DFQATT and CDR2 SNEGSKA (reference sequence). Trimming removed 0 bases from V and 2 bases from J; junction bases left unmatched: 4.

The rearrangement links TRBV5-1 to TRBJ2-1; no clear D. V lost 0 bases and J lost 0, with 7 bases in between. The V gene's germline CDR1 is SGHRS and CDR2 YFSETQ. The CDR3 is made up of 15 amino acids. The CDR3 spells CASSLERNSYNEQFF. CDR3 nucleotides: TGCGCCAGCAGCTTGGAGAGGAACTCCTACAATGAGCAGTTCTTC.

The rearrangement links TRBV2 to TRBJ2-1; no reliable D call. CDR1 and CDR2 (germline): SNHLY, FYNNEI. The CDR3 contains 13 residues. V was shortened by 6 bases and J by 9 bases, with 15 bases between the two germline ends. This CDR3 is CASSEIDLGEQFF. In nucleotides, the CDR3 is TGTGCCAGCAGCGAGATCGACCTCGGTGAGCAGTTCTTC.

A note on this clonotype: At one boundary the junction diverges from the germline segment, which might be a read error. This sequence joins TRBV6-2 or TRBV6-3 and TRBJ2-5; 8 positions match TRBD2. CDR3 length equals 16 residues. CDR1 and CDR2 (germline): MNHEY, SVGEGT. The CDR3: CVSRKMSGSLWETQYF. The DNA of the CDR3 is TGTGTCAGCAGAAAAATGAGCGGGAGTCTCTGGGAGACCCAGTACTTC.

The chain employs TRBV27 and TRBJ2-5, with D unresolved. The J call may not be correct, given that the DNA end is closer to TRBJ2-7. The CDR3 is made up of 13 amino acids. Germline V gene data show CDR1 as MNHEY and CDR2 as SMNVEV (reference sequence). CDR3 sequence: CASSLASIGEQYF. CDR3 DNA sequence: TGTGCCAGCAGTTTGGCGTCTATCGGCGAGCAGTACTTC.

There are a few counts of this clonotype. The chain employs TRBV20-1 and TRBJ2-7; 8 nucleotides match TRBD2. Per germline, CDR1 DFQATT and CDR2 SNEGSKA (reference sequence). The CDR3 is made up of 15 amino acids. V was pared by 6 bases and J by 2 bases, with 12 bases of the junction left unmatched. CDR3 DNA: TGCAGTGCCACTCCCCAACTAGCGGCCCCCTACGAGCAGTACTTC. Translated, it gives CSATPQLAAPYEQYF.